These T cell receptor beta chains were read from a single sample in a study of response to subunit inactivated influenza vaccine. TCRdb reprocessed the RT-PCR reads via MiXCR and lists one record per CDR3 protein. The sample consists of a few hundred thousand distinct CDR3 sequences, approximately 20% of them appearing once. Source: PBMCs from blood, taken less than 22 months after vaccination. These receptors came from a man aged 45 to 70 who received an inactivated influenza vaccine. Both conserved end residues are trimmed from each CDR3.

J gene	V gene	CDR3 protein
TRBJ1-1	TRBV12-3/TRBV12-4	ASRVRGAPKSG
TRBJ1-2	TRBV20-1	SAPRGGAQSHGYT
TRBJ1-1	TRBV25-1	ASSGSGRGIHTEAF
TRBJ1-3	TRBV4-2	ASSHPGRRPSGNTIY
TRBJ2-1	TRBV10-3	AISESGRMHEQF
TRBJ1-5	TRBV6-1	ASSNARYQPQH
TRBJ2-7	TRBV27	ASSPYPDSGIYEQY
TRBJ1-3	TRBV10-3	AISVGQGYGNTIY
TRBJ2-3	TRBV7-6	ASLPPKQGDPTDTQY
TRBJ2-1	TRBV12-3/TRBV12-4	ASSSTSGYSYNEQF
TRBJ2-5	TRBV5-1	ASRGQGWQETQY
TRBJ1-2	TRBV29-1	SVSTGQEYGYT
TRBJ1-6	TRBV20-1	SARGDRVVSPLH
TRBJ1-2	TRBV4-2	ASSQDDSYGYT
TRBJ1-1	TRBV4-3	ASSQDSGAEAF
TRBJ1-1	TRBV27	ASSLLGGAEAF
TRBJ2-1	TRBV28	ASSLNRGFYNEQF
TRBJ2-7	TRBV4-3	ASSQVRVSPYEQY
TRBJ2-3	TRBV27	ASRVTSTDTQY
TRBJ2-7	TRBV9	ASSVGLFSYEQY
TRBJ2-3	TRBV4-2	ASSQGLAGVEDTQY
TRBJ1-4	TRBV7-2	ASGTHEKLF
TRBJ2-7	TRBV11-1	ASSSTTRTGVHSYEQY
TRBJ1-1	TRBV6-2/TRBV6-3	ASTTVNTEAF
TRBJ2-4	TRBV20-1	SARDDGRRSKNIQY
TRBJ2-1	TRBV28	ATRRGADYNEQF